A single sample gave rise to the 11 T cell receptor beta chains below, sequenced in a study of human T cells and chemical hapten exposure (dated by TCRdb to the early 2020s). This specimen's time point label, per the study, means: patch test 2, 6 weeks after DPC sensitization. The meaning of the sample's treatment or condition label: therapeutic diphenylcyclopropenone sensitization with weekly scalp DPC. Library preparation used RACE. The instrument given in TCRdb is NextSeq 500. The public reads were reanalyzed by TCRdb: fastp trimming at Q25, MiXCR alignment, in-frame beta chains only. Rows with a matching CDR3 protein are joined into one entry that keeps the most common DNA and genes. For this sample there are about 380,000 distinct CDR3 sequences; 6% to 7% appear just once. The biggest ten clones account for about 5.6% of the sample. Sequencing was performed on whole blood, taken in connection with sensitization to the hapten diphenylcyclopropenone (DPC). Receptors originate from a young woman with alopecia areata. Some clones in this sample may be carry-over from other donors' samples.

This clonotype was detected a few times. The rearrangement uses TRBV6-5 and TRBJ2-5, with 8 bases lining up with TRBD1. Germline values: CDR1 MNHEY, CDR2 SVGAGI. The V segment lost 0 bases and the J segment 4 bases; nucleotides outside the gene matches: 7. The CDR3 is made up of 16 amino acids. CDR3 protein: CASSYSSRGPGETQYF. In nucleotides, the CDR3 is TGTGCCAGCAGTTACTCGAGCAGGGGGCCCGGAGAGACCCAGTACTTC.

This clonotype has at least ten counts. V and J are TRBV11-2 and TRBJ2-3; no reliable D call. Germline lookup yields CDR1 SGHAT and CDR2 FQNNGV. The CDR3 extends over 13 amino acids. Trimming removed 0 bases from V and 6 bases from J, with 7 bases in between. The CDR3 loop is CASSLDTRDTQYF. The CDR3 nucleotides are TGTGCCAGCAGCTTAGATACCAGGGATACGCAGTATTTT.

The chain is built from TRBV2 and TRBJ1-1; D might be TRBD1 (5 bases). From germline, CDR1 is SNHLY and CDR2 FYNNEI. Trimming removed 1 base at V and 0 bases at J, with 9 bases between. The CDR3 length is 15 residues. CDR3 protein: CASSEGPGMNTEAFF. For the CDR3, the DNA is TGTGCCAGCAGTGAAGGACCAGGGATGAACACTGAAGCTTTCTTT. Together with reference TRBV2 and TRBJ1-1, the CDR3 gives the full variable domain: EPEVTQTPSHQVTQMGQEVILRCVPISNHLYFYWYRQILGQKVEFLVSFYNNEISEKSEIFDDQFSVERPDGSNFTLKIRSTKLEDSAMYFCASSEGPGMNTEAFFGQGTRLTVV.

In its sample, this clonotype was seen a few times. This chain joins TRBV20-1 and TRBJ1-5; 8 nucleotides match TRBD1. The length of the CDR3 is 15 residues. The junction had 4 bases not matched to a gene; V was cut back by 3 bases and J by 0 bases. Germline CDR1 is DFQATT and CDR2 is SNEGSKA (reference sequence). The CDR3 sequence is CSASWQGASNQPQHF. CDR3 nucleotides: TGCAGTGCTAGCTGGCAGGGGGCTAGCAATCAGCCCCAGCATTTT.

In this sample, this clonotype turned up many times. The chain carries TRBV24-1 and TRBJ1-1; D perhaps matches TRBD1 (5 bases). Deletions cut 4 bases from V and 2 bases from J, with 19 bases between. CDR1 is KGHDR, CDR2 SFDVKD, per germline. The CDR3 covers 17 residues. For the CDR3, the DNA is TGTGCCACCAGTGAGTATGGGACGCATAATCGCAACACTGAAGCTTTCTTT. It translates to CATSEYGTHNRNTEAFF.

The CDR3 loop is CASSLESRGGEKLFF. In nucleotides, the CDR3 is TGTGCCAGCAGCTTAGAGTCCAGGGGTGGCGAAAAACTGTTTTTT. The V and J genes are TRBV7-2 and TRBJ1-4; tentatively, D is TRBD1 (6 bases). This CDR3 has 15 residues. The V end lost 1 base, the J end lost 8 bases, and 14 bases lay between the germline ends. The V gene's germline CDR1 is SGHTA and CDR2 FQGNSA. Variable domain in full (rest from reference TRBV7-2 and TRBJ1-4): GAGVSQSPSNKVTEKGKDVELRCDPISGHTALYWYRQSLGQGLEFLIYFQGNSAPDKSGLPSDRFSAERTGGSVSTLTIQRTQQEDSAVYLCASSLESRGGEKLFFGSGTQLSVL.

This clonotype was observed at least ten times. The V gene is TRBV5-1, the J gene TRBJ1-1; tentative D call: TRBD1 (5 bases). The CDR3 runs to 14 residues. Germline V gene sequence: CDR1 SGHRS, CDR2 YFSETQ. Trimming took off 1 base at V and 2 bases at J, with 9 bases between the two ends. CDR3 sequence reads: CASSLTGGNTEAFF. CDR3 in DNA: TGCGCCAGCAGCTTGACAGGCGGCAACACTGAAGCTTTCTTT. Drawing the rest from reference TRBV5-1 and TRBJ1-1, the complete variable domain is KAGVTQTPRYLIKTRGQQVTLSCSPISGHRSVSWYQQTPGQGLQFLFEYFSETQRNKGNFPGRFSGRQFSNSRSEMNVSTLELGDSALYLCASSLTGGNTEAFFGQGTRLTVV.

This clonotype came up a few times. The chain employs TRBV12-5 and TRBJ1-1; D call uncertain. Germline CDR1 and CDR2: LGHNT and FRNRAP. CDR3 length equals 15 residues. V was cut by 0 bases and J by 4 bases, with 12 bases left in between. CDR3 protein: CASGLVYGRLTEAFF. For the CDR3, the DNA is TGTGCTAGTGGTTTGGTATACGGCCGACTCACTGAAGCTTTCTTT.

This clonotype was picked up many times. V and J are TRBV28 and TRBJ1-5, with D possibly matching TRBD1 (6 bases). Germline V gene data show CDR1 as MDHEN and CDR2 as SYDVKM. There are 17 residues in the CDR3. Trimming left V 5 bases short and J 1 base short, with 18 bases between. In DNA form, the CDR3 reads TGTGCCAGCAGTCAGACAGGAACCGATAGAAGCAATCAGCCCCAGCATTTT. It codes for CASSQTGTDRSNQPQHF. The full variable domain, completed using reference TRBV28 and TRBJ1-5, is DVKVTQSSRYLVKRTGEKVFLECVQDMDHENMFWYRQDPGLGLRLIYFSYDVKMKEKGDIPEGYSVSREKKERFSLILESASTNQTSMYLCASSQTGTDRSNQPQHFGDGTRLSIL.

This clonotype has ten or more counts. J is TRBJ1-1 and V is TRBV29-1, with D hard to call. Germline V gives CDR1 SQVTM, CDR2 ANQGSEA. V lost 6 bases and J 3 bases, leaving 14 bases between the germline ends. The CDR3 covers 13 residues. The CDR3 DNA reads TGCAGCGTAGCCCAGGAGGAGTACACTGAAGCTTTCTTT. Protein product: CSVAQEEYTEAFF.

This clonotype turned up a few times. The J gene is TRBJ1-1, the V gene TRBV6-2 or TRBV6-3; 7 bases match TRBD1. The CDR3 has 14 residues. With V trimmed by 5 bases and J by 8 bases, 11 bases remained unmatched. Germline CDR1 MNHEY, CDR2 SVGEGT. The CDR3 region has the DNA TGTGCCAGCAGTCAGGAAGGGGGCCAACTGGAAGCTTTCTTT. Amino acid sequence: CASSQEGGQLEAFF.